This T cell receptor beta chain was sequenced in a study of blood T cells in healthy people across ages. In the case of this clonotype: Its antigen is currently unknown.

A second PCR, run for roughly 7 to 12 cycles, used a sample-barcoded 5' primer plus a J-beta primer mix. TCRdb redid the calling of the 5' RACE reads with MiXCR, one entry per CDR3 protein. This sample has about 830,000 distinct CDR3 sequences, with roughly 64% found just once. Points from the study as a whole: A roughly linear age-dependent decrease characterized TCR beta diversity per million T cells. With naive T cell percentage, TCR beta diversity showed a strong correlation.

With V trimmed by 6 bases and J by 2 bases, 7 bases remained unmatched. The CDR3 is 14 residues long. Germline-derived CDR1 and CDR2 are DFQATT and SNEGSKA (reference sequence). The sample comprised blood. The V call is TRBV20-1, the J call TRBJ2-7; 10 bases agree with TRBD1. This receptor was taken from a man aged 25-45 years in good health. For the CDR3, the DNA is TGCAGTGCCGAAGGACAGGGGGATACCTACGAGCAGTACTTC. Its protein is CSAEGQGDTYEQYF.